These 18 T cell receptor beta chains came from one sample sequenced in a study of beta chain features in type 1 diabetes (dated by TCRdb to 2016 to 2019). Their cognate antigens are unknown. Library preparation used the immunoSEQ multiplex PCR assay. All of the isolated RNA was reverse transcribed with the High Capacity cDNA Reverse Transcription Kit, so expressed TCRB transcripts were sequenced. The table comes from immuneACCESS by way of TCRdb, which keeps in-frame sequences with V and J called. Part of the clones is missing from these tables; in studies checked, under half for an unresolved V gene and the rest for unknown reasons. In all, the sample holds hundreds of thousands of clones, and about an eighth of those were seen once. The ten largest clonotypes hold 0.02% to 0.025% of the sample. Points the paper makes about the study in general: In all four CD4+ subsets, TCRB CDR3 length was moderately but significantly shorter in type 1 diabetes patients.

Material: naive CD4+ T cells from blood. Read against the paper, the sample's cell subset or site label means: true naive CD4+ T cells. The source is a man between 18 and 35 years old with type 1 diabetes.

The V gene is TRBV2, the J gene TRBJ2-3; a weak D match, TRBD2 (6 bases). The germline V gene has CDR1 SNHLY and CDR2 FYNNEI. This CDR3 comprises 16 residues. Trimming took 3 bases from V and 1 from J, leaving 14 bases between them. CDR3 residues: CASSDPSASGTDTQYF. The DNA for the CDR3 is TGTGCCAGCAGTGATCCTTCGGCTAGCGGCACAGATACGCAGTATTTT.

The CDR3, as DNA: TGTGCCATCAGGGAAACAGGTGACTATAATTCACCCCTCCACTTT. Protein sequence: CAIRETGDYNSPLHF. V gene TRBV10-3 combines with J gene TRBJ1-6, with D maybe TRBD1 (5 bases). This CDR3 comprises 15 residues. V gave up 6 bases and J gave up 3 bases, with 12 bases separating them. Germline values: CDR1 ENHRY, CDR2 SYGVKD.

The chain employs TRBV6-6 and TRBJ2-7; the match to TRBD1 covers 10 bases. The CDR3 is 16 amino acids. From germline, CDR1 is MNHNY and CDR2 SVGAGI (reference sequence). Unmatched junction bases numbered 6, after V lost 2 bases and J lost 2 bases. The CDR3 protein is CASSYKGQGGPYEQYF. CDR3 sequence (DNA): TGTGCCAGCAGTTACAAAGGACAGGGGGGCCCCTACGAGCAGTACTTC.

In this sample, this clone turned up a few times. The chain is built from TRBV5-1 and TRBJ2-3; TRBD1 might be the D (6 bases). Trimming stripped 2 bases from V and 2 bases from J, with 12 bases between. The CDR3 runs to 15 residues. Germline values: CDR1 SGHRS, CDR2 YFSETQ. DNA for the CDR3: TGCGCCAGCAGCTTCCTAGGGGGTAACACAGATACGCAGTATTTT. Its translation: CASSFLGGNTDTQYF.

This clone occurred a few times. CDR3 residues: CAWSVWDRDGEQYF. The CDR3 region has the DNA TGTGCCTGGAGTGTATGGGACAGGGATGGCGAGCAGTACTTC. The chain links TRBV30 to TRBJ2-5, with 9 bases aligning to TRBD1. The J call may be wrong; the DNA end is better matched by TRBJ2-7. Looked up from germline, CDR1 is GTSNPN and CDR2 is SVGIG (reference sequence). The CDR3 runs to 14 residues.

V gene TRBV7-9 combines with J gene TRBJ1-1, with D possibly being TRBD1 (6 bases). The V end was cut by 0 bases, the J end by 3 bases, with 11 bases between. The CDR3 contains 15 residues. Germline V CDR1 and CDR2: SEHNR, FQNEAQ (reference sequence). The CDR3 DNA reads as TGTGCCAGCAGCTTAGCGCAGGGGACCGACACTGAAGCTTTCTTT. It specifies CASSLAQGTDTEAFF.

This chain uses TRBV9 with TRBJ2-5; a weak D match, TRBD2 (6 bases). The CDR3 runs 15 residues. The ends were cut back, 3 bases at V and 5 bases at J, with 17 bases in the middle. The V gene's germline CDR1 is SGDLS and CDR2 YYNGEE. CDR3 in DNA: TGTGCCAGCAGCGCCCTCTGGGGGGATGGCGAGACCCAGTACTTC. This codes for CASSALWGDGETQYF.

The sample holds a few counts of this clone. This chain links TRBV18 with TRBJ2-7; 7 positions agree with TRBD1. CDR3 length equals 13 residues. Germline CDR1 is KGHSH and CDR2 is LQKENI. Trimming took 4 bases from V and 3 from J; bases not matched to a gene: 3. The DNA of the CDR3 is TGTGCCAGCTCACGACAGGGAAGCTACGAGCAGTACTTC. Its protein product is CASSRQGSYEQYF.

The V and J genes are TRBV30 and TRBJ2-1; a weak D match, TRBD1 (6 bases). V was cut by 4 bases and J by 1 base, with 11 bases left in between. CDR3 size: 14 residues. The germline CDR1 and CDR2 sequences are GTSNPN and SVGIG (reference sequence). CDR3 nucleotides: TGTGCCTGGACCCAGGGGTTATCCTACAATGAGCAGTTCTTC. Protein: CAWTQGLSYNEQFF.

Only a few counts were recorded for this clone. CDR3 bases: TGCGCCAGCAGTGTAGAGGGGCGAGAGGAGACCCAGTACTTC. As protein: CASSVEGREETQYF. The chain recombines TRBV10-1 with TRBJ2-5; the D gene could be TRBD1 or TRBD2 (5 bases each). Germline assignment: CDR1 WNHNN and CDR2 SYGVQD (reference sequence). This CDR3 is 14 amino acids long. V gave up 4 bases and J gave up 5 bases, with 14 bases separating them.

The genes are TRBV2 and TRBJ1-2; 8 bases line up with TRBD1. CDR1 and CDR2 from the germline V gene are SNHLY and FYNNEI. The CDR3 length is 15 residues. V lost 0 bases and J lost 6; bases outside the gene matches: 6. In DNA, the CDR3 is TGTGCCAGCAGTGAAGCGCGTGTACAGGGGGATGGCTACACCTTC. As protein: CASSEARVQGDGYTF.

The chain couples TRBV30 to TRBJ1-6; D is ambiguous. Between the trimmed V and J ends, which lost 7 bases and 2 bases, there was a span of 15 bases. CDR1 and CDR2 (germline): GTSNPN, SVGIG (reference sequence). The CDR3 totals 15 residues. CDR3 residues: CASSPGDAYNSPLHF. The CDR3 nucleotides read TGTGCCTCCAGCCCCGGGGATGCCTATAATTCACCCCTCCACTTT.

In its sample, this clone was seen a few times. The chain combines TRBV5-6 with TRBJ1-5; tentative D call: TRBD1 (5 bases). The CDR3 runs to 14 residues. V shed 6 bases and J shed 6 bases, with 16 bases lying between them. Germline V CDR1 and CDR2: SGHDT, YYEEEE. The CDR3 sequence: CASTLGGATQPQHF. CDR3 DNA: TGTGCCAGCACCCTGGGAGGGGCTACTCAGCCCCAGCATTTT.

The chain employs TRBV15 and TRBJ1-5; 11 bases are shared with TRBD1. The CDR3 length is 14 residues. The V and J ends lost 3 bases and 7 bases, in that order; junction bases with no gene match: 2. Germline values: CDR1 LNHNV, CDR2 YYDKDF (reference sequence). The CDR3 is CATSRDRGPQPQHF. In DNA, the CDR3 is TGTGCCACCAGCAGGGACAGGGGGCCACAGCCCCAGCATTTT. Full variable domain (remainder filled in from reference TRBV15 and TRBJ1-5): DAMVIQNPRYQVTQFGKPVTLSCSQTLNHNVMYWYQQKSSQAPKLLFHYYDKDFNNEADTPDNFQSRRPNTSFCFLDIRSPGLGDTAMYLCATSRDRGPQPQHFGDGTRLSIL.

V gene TRBV29-1 combines with J gene TRBJ1-2; 10 nucleotides line up with TRBD1. The CDR3 totals 15 residues. With 7 bases clipped from V and 8 bases from J, the junction kept 16 bases outside the gene matches. Germline V gene data show CDR1 as SQVTM and CDR2 as ANQGSEA. CDR3 region: CSARAATTGGLGYTF. The CDR3 coding sequence is TGCAGCGCCCGCGCCGCGACGACAGGGGGCTTGGGCTACACCTTC.

In its sample, this clone was seen a few times. The rearrangement joins TRBV7-9 to TRBJ2-3; D might be TRBD1 or TRBD2, each matching 5 bases. V was pared by 5 bases and J by 0 bases, with 15 bases between. CDR1 and CDR2 from the germline V gene are SEHNR and FQNEAQ (reference sequence). The CDR3 has 16 amino acids. The chain's CDR3 is CASSPPGTASTDTQYF. The CDR3 nucleotides are TGTGCCAGCAGCCCCCCCGGGACGGCTAGCACAGATACGCAGTATTTT.

This clone has just a few counts. The gene calls are TRBV6-6 and TRBJ1-1; possible D gene TRBD1, 6 bases. CDR1 and CDR2 (germline): MNHNY, SVGAGI (reference sequence). The CDR3 has 15 amino acids. V was cut by 7 bases and J by 1 base, with 16 bases left in between. CDR3 sequence (DNA): TGTGCCAGCATGGAGGACAGATGGACGAACACTGAAGCTTTCTTT. This gives the protein CASMEDRWTNTEAFF.

This clone was picked up a small number of times. The chain links TRBV5-1 to TRBJ2-7; TRBD1 matches 7 bases. The germline CDR1 and CDR2 sequences are SGHRS and YFSETQ. Trimming took 2 bases from V and 0 from J; bases not matched to a gene: 5. The CDR3 loop spans 15 amino acids. The CDR3 region is CASSLGTATSYEQYF. The CDR3 nucleotides are TGCGCCAGCAGCTTAGGGACAGCTACCTCCTACGAGCAGTACTTC.